This TCR beta chain is from a study of CD8+ T cells in alopecia areata. Across the whole study: At a dose of 5 to 10 mg twice daily, oral tofacitinib was given to treated patients.

V shed 2 bases, J shed 6 bases, and the junction held 5 bases outside the gene matches. CDR1 is SGDLS and CDR2 is YYNGEE in the germline V gene. This CDR3 has 13 amino acids. This sample's treatment: oral pan-JAK inhibitor, 5-10 mg twice daily. Using a FACSAria, the CD4+ and CD8+ T cells were sorted from the PBMCs. General study findings and limits: In scalp and blood, many expanded lesional clones persisted during tofacitinib. Scalp clonality, along with expanded CD8+ clones among the top 100, was significantly decreased by tofacitinib.

Worth noting for this clone: The target antigen is unknown.

Isolated RNA was reverse transcribed into cDNA used as the sequencing template. The protocol was immunoSEQ multiplex PCR, while the TCRdb copy is restricted to in-frame clones and leaves out a portion. The sample yields more than 95,000 clones, over 60% seen once. The source was CD4+ T cells sorted from blood, collected at week 4, from a patient treated with tofacitinib. The TCR comes from a human donor with alopecia areata. The chain joins TRBV9 to TRBJ2-7; 7 bases are a match to TRBD1. CDR3 DNA: TGTGCCAGCAGCGTGAAGACAGGGACCGAGCAGTACTTC. Translating gives CASSVKTGTEQYF.